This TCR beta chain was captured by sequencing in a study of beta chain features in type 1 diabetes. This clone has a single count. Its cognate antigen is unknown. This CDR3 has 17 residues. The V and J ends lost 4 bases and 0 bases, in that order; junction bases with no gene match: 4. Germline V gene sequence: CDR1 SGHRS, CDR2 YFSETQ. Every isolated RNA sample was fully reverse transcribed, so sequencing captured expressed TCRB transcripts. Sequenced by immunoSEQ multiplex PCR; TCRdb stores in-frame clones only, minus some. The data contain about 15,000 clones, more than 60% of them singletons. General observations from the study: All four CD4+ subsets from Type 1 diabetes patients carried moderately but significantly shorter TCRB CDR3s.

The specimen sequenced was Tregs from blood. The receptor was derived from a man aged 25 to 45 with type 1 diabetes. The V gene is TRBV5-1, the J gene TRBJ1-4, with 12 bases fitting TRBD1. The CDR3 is CASSRGQGASTNEKLFF. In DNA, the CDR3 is TGCGCCAGCAGCAGGGGACAGGGGGCTTCAACTAATGAAAAACTGTTTTTT.